This T cell receptor beta chain appears in the sequencing data of a study of blood T cells in healthy people across ages. Using a J-beta primer mix together with a sample-barcoded 5' primer, a second PCR was run for roughly 6 to 12 cycles. A single record per CDR3 protein comes from TCRdb applying MiXCR to the 5' RACE reads. The profile covers about 930,000 distinct CDR3 sequences, with roughly 29% appearing a single time and roughly a tenth taken by the ten largest. Germline CDR1 reads SGHTS; CDR2 reads YDEGEE. There are 17 residues in the CDR3. V was trimmed by 0 bases and J by 3 bases, leaving 16 bases between them. Whole-study findings and limits: TCR beta diversity per million T cells fell roughly linearly with age.

With respect to this clonotype: Its antigen is not known.

This sample also belongs to another study, concerning T cells of mothers and their children.

The clonotype originates from a woman aged 40 to 55 in good health. This sequence joins TRBV5-8 and TRBJ2-1, with D possibly TRBD2 on 6 matching bases. Input material: blood. Here the CDR3 reads CASSLEVGRGFYNEQFF. The CDR3 region has the DNA TGTGCCAGCAGCTTGGAGGTCGGGCGGGGTTTCTACAATGAGCAGTTCTTC.